The clone carrying this T cell receptor (beta chain) was observed a single time. Its antigen remains unknown. A read error may produce the germline difference seen at one junction end. This sample was taken from a study of cytomegalovirus exposure and HLA in healthy donors. The study ran its PCR with 60 Vbeta and 13 Jbeta primers. Sequencing used immunoSEQ multiplex PCR; TCRdb keeps in-frame clones, though not all of them. The table shows about 160,000 clones, with about three quarters occurring only once. Germline V gene sequence: CDR1 SEHNR, CDR2 FQNEAQ (reference sequence). The CDR3 length is 17 residues. General study points: Accurate prediction of most subjects' HLA-A and HLA-B alleles from TCR beta sequences was reported. Earlier analysis yielded a pattern in which most TCR beta V segments were productive about 87% or about 30% of the time. Altogether, 164 TCR beta chains were recorded as cytomegalovirus-associated. Presence/absence analyses supposed approximately even sequencing depth among donors.

The TCR originated in a young woman in good health and CMV-seronegative. This sequence joins TRBV7-9 and TRBJ1-1; D perhaps matches TRBD1 (6 bases). The material sequenced was PBMCs. In DNA, the CDR3 is TGTTCCAGCAGCTTAGTGGGTCTGGGGGCCATGAACACTGAAGCTTTCTTT. Its translation is CSSSLVGLGAMNTEAFF.